One and the same sample provided the 15 T cell receptor beta chains below, sequenced in a study of cytomegalovirus exposure and HLA in healthy donors. PCR used 60 Vbeta primers and 13 Jbeta primers. Clones were read by immunoSEQ multiplex PCR, and TCRdb kept only the in-frame ones, dropping some. The profile shows about 200,000 clones, about four fifths of them singletons. The specimen was PBMCs. Receptor source: a woman aged 40 to 55 in good health and CMV-seronegative.

Regarding this clone: The identical CDR3 is also encoded by other nucleotide sequences in the sample. The rearrangement joins TRBV9 to TRBJ2-1; the match to TRBD1 covers 10 bases. With V trimmed by 1 base and J by 1 base, 2 bases remained unmatched. Germline V gene sequence: CDR1 SGDLS, CDR2 YYNGEE. The CDR3 has 16 residues. CDR3 sequence reads: CASSVRTGGSYNEQFF. Written as DNA, the CDR3 is TGTGCCAGCAGCGTACGGACAGGGGGGTCCTACAATGAGCAGTTCTTC.

V and J are TRBV29-1 and TRBJ2-2; 10 bases align to TRBD1. V lost 8 bases, J lost 3 bases, and 6 bases stayed unmatched. Germline assignment: CDR1 SQVTM and CDR2 ANQGSEA. The CDR3 length is 14 residues. The CDR3, as DNA: TGCAGCATCACCGGGACAGGGGACACCGGGGAGCTGTTTTTT. The encoded protein is CSITGTGDTGELFF.

The chain employs TRBV2 and TRBJ1-1, with D perhaps matching TRBD1 (6 bases). Germline CDR1 and CDR2: SNHLY and FYNNEI. CDR3 length equals 14 residues. V lost 4 bases to trimming and J lost 1 base, with 10 bases between them. CDR3 amino acids: CASSGTVTNTEAFF. DNA of the CDR3: TGTGCCAGCAGTGGGACAGTCACGAACACTGAAGCTTTCTTT.

The gene calls are TRBV7-2 and TRBJ2-1; 10 positions agree with TRBD1. This CDR3 spans 16 amino acids. Germline loops: CDR1 SGHTA, CDR2 FQGNSA. Trimming removed 1 base from V and 7 bases from J; junction bases left unmatched: 7. CDR3 coding DNA: TGTGCCAGCAGCTTAGGGAGGGGGACAGGGGTAAATGAGCAGTTCTTC. Its translation is CASSLGRGTGVNEQFF.

This chain uses TRBV5-1 with TRBJ2-3, with TRBD2 matching over 9 bases. The CDR3 loop spans 17 amino acids. V gave up 0 bases and J gave up 0 bases; unmatched junction bases: 5. Germline V lookup: CDR1 SGHRS, CDR2 YFSETQ. CDR3 region: CASSLVTSGTSTDTQYF. DNA for the CDR3: TGCGCCAGCAGCTTGGTGACTAGCGGAACTAGCACAGATACGCAGTATTTT.

V usage is TRBV7-8 and J usage is TRBJ2-5; TRBD1 agrees at 7 bases. The CDR3 contains 15 residues. Unmatched junction bases numbered 11, after V lost 5 bases and J lost 5 bases. The germline CDR1 and CDR2 sequences are SGHVS and FQNEAQ. Here the CDR3 reads CASSTLQGPRETQYF. The CDR3 nucleotides are TGTGCCAGCAGCACCCTACAGGGGCCAAGGGAGACCCAGTACTTC.

The rearrangement uses TRBV11-3 and TRBJ2-1; D is ambiguous. CDR3 size: 14 residues. CDR1 is SGHNT and CDR2 is YENEEA in the germline V gene. Trimming left V 0 bases short and J 10 bases short, with 13 bases between. In DNA, the CDR3 is TGTGCCAGCAGCTTAGATCCAGGCCGTCCGGAGCAGTTCTTC. Its translation: CASSLDPGRPEQFF.

V is TRBV4-3 and J is TRBJ2-3, with 7 bases fitting TRBD2. Trimming removed 0 bases from V and 4 bases from J; junction bases left unmatched: 7. Germline loops: CDR1 LGHNA, CDR2 YSLEER. CDR3 size: 16 residues. The CDR3 region has the DNA TGCGCCAGCAGCCAAGATACAGGCGGGAGCTCAGATACGCAGTATTTT. It yields the protein CASSQDTGGSSDTQYF.

V gene TRBV5-8 combines with J gene TRBJ2-5; TRBD2 aligns across 7 bases. The CDR3 runs to 14 residues. V shed 0 bases, J shed 4 bases, and the junction held 3 bases outside the gene matches. CDR1 and CDR2 from the germline V gene are SGHTS and YDEGEE. CDR3 sequence reads: CASSLGGSGETQYF. The CDR3 DNA sequence: TGTGCCAGCAGCTTGGGCGGGAGTGGAGAGACCCAGTACTTC.

The rearrangement uses TRBV7-2 and TRBJ1-2, with no clear D. This CDR3 has 13 amino acids. The ends were cut back, 5 bases at V and 7 bases at J, with 14 bases in the middle. Germline lookup yields CDR1 SGHTA and CDR2 FQGNSA. CDR3 in DNA: TGTGCCAGCAGCCCATCGGGGAGGCCTGGCTACACCTTC. This codes for CASSPSGRPGYTF.

The V call is TRBV19, the J call TRBJ1-3; weak D call: TRBD1 (6 bases). With 6 bases removed from V and 2 bases from J, the gap between germline ends came to 14 bases. CDR1 LNHDA and CDR2 SQIVND come from the germline V gene (reference sequence). The CDR3 runs to 15 residues. CDR3 protein: CASRLTQGTGNTIYF. CDR3 DNA sequence: TGTGCCAGTAGGCTGACGCAGGGGACTGGAAACACCATATATTTT. The full variable domain, completed using reference TRBV19 and TRBJ1-3, is DGGITQSPKYLFRKEGQNVTLSCEQNLNHDAMYWYRQDPGQGLRLIYYSQIVNDFQKGDIAEGYSVSREKKESFPLTVTSAQKNPTAFYLCASRLTQGTGNTIYFGEGSWLTVV.

The chain uses TRBV7-2 and TRBJ1-2; a weak D match, TRBD1 (6 bases). The CDR3 runs 14 residues. The V end was cut by 5 bases, the J end by 5 bases, with 15 bases between. The V gene's germline CDR1 is SGHTA and CDR2 FQGNSA. In DNA form, the CDR3 reads TGTGCCAGCAGCCGAATACAGGGAGAGTATGGCTACACCTTC. Encoded protein: CASSRIQGEYGYTF.

The rearrangement uses TRBV7-2 and TRBJ1-5; TRBD1 might be the D (5 bases). The CDR3 loop spans 15 amino acids. Germline V gives CDR1 SGHTA, CDR2 FQGNSA. Trimming shortened V by 4 bases and J by 7 bases, and 17 bases separated the two germline ends. CDR3 region: CASSSGVGNRQPQHF. CDR3 coding DNA: TGTGCCAGCAGCTCGGGGGTTGGCAATCGCCAGCCCCAGCATTTT.

This clone was seen only a few times. This sequence joins TRBV9 and TRBJ1-3, with 7 bases identical to TRBD1. V lost 3 bases, J lost 0 bases, and 0 bases stayed unmatched. The CDR3 is 14 residues long. The germline CDR1 and CDR2 sequences are SGDLS and YYNGEE. As DNA, the CDR3 is TGTGCCAGCAGCGCAGGGGGCTCTGGAAACACCATATATTTT. This translates into CASSAGGSGNTIYF.

The chain couples TRBV25-1 to TRBJ1-6; maybe TRBD1 (5 bases). Germline V gene data show CDR1 as MGHDK and CDR2 as SYGVNS. CDR3 size: 15 residues. V shed 3 bases and J shed 10 bases, with 16 bases lying between them. CDR3 protein: CASSEAVGGWSPLHF. Written as DNA, the CDR3 is TGTGCCAGCAGTGAGGCCGTGGGGGGTTGGTCACCCCTCCACTTT.